The clone carrying this TCR beta chain was detected a few times. The germline gives CDR1 KGHSH, CDR2 LQKENI. The CDR3 has 15 residues. Between the trimmed V and J ends, which lost 3 bases and 11 bases, there was a span of 22 bases. This record belongs to a study of glioma-infiltrating T cells after dendritic cell vaccination. The immunoSEQ assay amplified TCRB CDR3 from up to 2 ug DNA. Generated by immunoSEQ multiplex PCR, the TCRdb table keeps only in-frame clones and is missing some. The sample yields 80,000 to 100,000 clones, about four fifths seen once. This receptor was obtained from a human donor with glioblastoma. The genes are TRBV18 and TRBJ1-1; possibly TRBD1 for D (5 bases). Sequenced material: blood, taken before dendritic cell vaccination. The CDR3 sequence is CASSPKGPPTTFAFF. The CDR3, as DNA: TGTGCCAGCTCACCTAAGGGGCCCCCCACAACATTCGCTTTCTTT.